This TCR beta chain was documented in a study of T cells in Graves' hyperthyroidism and ophthalmopathy. RNA transcripts yielded amplified TCR beta CDR3 regions. In the first-round RT-PCR of the TCR CDR3, the HTBI primer set was used. One entry per CDR3 protein results from TCRdb running MiXCR on the multiplex PCR reads. Altogether hundreds of thousands of distinct CDR3 sequences are present, approximately 25% being singletons, with the ten largest covering approximately 10%. This clonotype has ten or more counts. CDR1 and CDR2 from the germline V gene are SGHRS and YFSETQ. CDR3 length: 14 amino acids. Trimming took 4 bases from V and 2 from J; bases not matched to a gene: 6.

The chain recombines TRBV5-1 with TRBJ2-7, with 7 bases that match TRBD1. Sequenced material: blood. This TCR was sampled from a woman aged 25 to 39 with Graves' ophthalmopathy. CDR3 residues: CASSARQGAYEQYF. The CDR3 nucleotides read TGCGCCAGCAGCGCAAGACAGGGAGCCTACGAGCAGTACTTC.